This TCR beta chain derives from a study of cytomegalovirus exposure and HLA in healthy donors. As for the study in general: In terms of ancestry, the Caucasian-associated cluster contained 75% to 90% of the 398 genotyped donors. Notes on the study in general: The study designated fewer than 200 TCR beta chains cytomegalovirus-associated.

Primers included in the PCR were 60 Vbeta and 13 Jbeta primers. As processed by the authors: In a later analysis, around 11 million of tens of millions of unique beta chains occurred in at least two donors. Clones were read by immunoSEQ multiplex PCR, and TCRdb kept only the in-frame ones, dropping some. V and J calls and clone size are given by that table; D and trimming were obtained from the DNA. The sample carries 150,000 to 200,000 clones, about 75% recorded once. The CDR3 loop spans 16 amino acids. Germline CDR1 and CDR2: SGHAT and FQNNGV. The V end lost 5 bases, the J end lost 11 bases, and 22 bases lay between the germline ends. Note on this clone: Its target is unknown.

Sequencing was carried out using PBMCs. This sequence was found in a man aged 40-55 years in good health and CMV-seropositive. V usage is TRBV11-2 and J usage is TRBJ2-6; D is perhaps TRBD1 (5 bases). CDR3 region: CASSRTTGTSRDVLTF. The CDR3, as DNA: TGTGCCAGCAGCCGAACTACAGGTACCTCTCGGGACGTCCTGACTTTC.